The rows below give T cell receptor beta chains drawn from one sample of a study of OX40 agonist ivuxolimab in advanced cancers. Here immunoSEQ multiplex PCR was the method, and the copy in TCRdb shows in-frame clones only, minus some. The repertoire holds tens of thousands of clones, with approximately 92% as singletons. The source material was CD4+ or CD8+ T cells sorted from blood, sampled in a trial of the OX40 agonist ivuxolimab. These receptors were taken from an adult with an advanced solid tumor such as melanoma, head and neck, liver or kidney cancer. The CDR3 runs from the conserved cysteine through the conserved F or W. D genes are given only for firm matches. Expanded clones get a size class; other rows say once, few or many, or leave the size out.

j_gene: TRBJ2-3
abundance: -
d_gene: TRBD2
v_gene: TRBV6-1
len: 17
CDR3nt: TGTGCCAGCAGTGAAAACCCTAGCGGGGGGGCCGGAGATACGCAGTATTTT
CDR3aa: CASSENPSGGAGDTQYF

j_gene: TRBJ2-7
abundance: -
d_gene: -
v_gene: TRBV28
len: 13
CDR3nt: TGTGCCAGCACCCCCTTAAAGGGGGACGAGCAGTACTTC
CDR3aa: CASTPLKGDEQYF

j_gene: TRBJ1-3
abundance: -
d_gene: TRBD1
v_gene: TRBV2
len: 15
CDR3nt: TGTGCCAGCAGGGCGGACAGGGCCTCTGGAAACACCATATATTTT
CDR3aa: CASRADRASGNTIYF

j_gene: TRBJ2-3
abundance: -
d_gene: -
v_gene: TRBV5-4
len: 12
CDR3nt: TGTGCCAGCAGCTTGGACACAGATACGCAGTATTTT
CDR3aa: CASSLDTDTQYF

j_gene: TRBJ2-5
abundance: -
d_gene: -
v_gene: TRBV15
len: 15
CDR3nt: TGTGCCACCAGCAGAGGTCACCGGTGGGTGGAGACCCAGTACTTC
CDR3aa: CATSRGHRWVETQYF

j_gene: TRBJ2-7
abundance: -
d_gene: -
v_gene: TRBV7-2
len: 12
CDR3nt: TGTGCCAGCAGCTTAAGCGGGCCCAAACAGTACTTC
CDR3aa: CASSLSGPKQYF

j_gene: TRBJ1-6
abundance: -
d_gene: TRBD1
v_gene: TRBV6-6
len: 15
CDR3nt: TGTGCCAGCAGTCTTCATGGGACAGCCGATTCACCCCTCCACTTT
CDR3aa: CASSLHGTADSPLHF

j_gene: TRBJ1-4
abundance: -
d_gene: -
v_gene: TRBV4-2
len: 13
CDR3nt: TGTGCCAGCAGCCAGGGGGCGAATGAAAAACTGTTTTTT
CDR3aa: CASSQGANEKLFF

j_gene: TRBJ2-3
abundance: -
d_gene: -
v_gene: TRBV7-9
len: 15
CDR3nt: TGTGCCAGCAGCCCGAGTGGCTCTAGCACAGATACGCAGTATTTT
CDR3aa: CASSPSGSSTDTQYF

j_gene: TRBJ2-5
abundance: -
d_gene: -
v_gene: TRBV5-5
len: 16
CDR3nt: TGTGCCAGCAGCTTTAGGTCTGGAGCCCTCCAAGAGACCCAGTACTTC
CDR3aa: CASSFRSGALQETQYF

j_gene: TRBJ2-3
abundance: -
d_gene: TRBD2
v_gene: TRBV29-1
len: 18
CDR3nt: TGCAGCGTGGCCGGACTGGGTACAGCGGGAGGGCCGGGAGATACGCAGTATTTT
CDR3aa: CSVAGLGTAGGPGDTQYF

j_gene: TRBJ2-5
abundance: few
d_gene: -
v_gene: TRBV27
len: 14
CDR3nt: TGTGCCAGCAGTTTATCCCGACAGTCCGGGACCCAGTACTTC
CDR3aa: CASSLSRQSGTQYF

j_gene: TRBJ1-5
abundance: few
d_gene: -
v_gene: TRBV6-5
len: 14
CDR3nt: TGTGCCAGCAGACGGGCTTATAGCAATCAGCCCCAGCATTTT
CDR3aa: CASRRAYSNQPQHF